This paragraph reports one T cell receptor (beta chain). The table lists this clonotype with a few counts. Its binding antigen is unknown. No quality values exist for individual bases; no much larger clone is one base distant. The data originate from a study of patients and donors after allogeneic stem cell transplantation (dated by TCRdb to about 2020). Libraries came from RT-PCR. The data were produced on a NextSeq 550. The public reads were reprocessed in TCRdb via fastp at Q25 and MiXCR, keeping in-frame beta chains. For every CDR3 protein sequence, its rows merge into one entry that carries the most common genes and DNA. The sample table shows roughly 940,000 distinct CDR3 sequences, and about a sixth are seen once. The leading ten clones occupy around 6% of the sample. The CDR3 runs 14 residues from the cysteine to the phenylalanine. CDR3 DNA only is kept here, 42 bases in frame from base 1. Trimming at the junction amounts to 10 bases on V and 2 bases on J, and the germline ends lie 16 bases apart. The germline V gene specifies ENHRY as CDR1 and SYGVKD as CDR2.

Input material: blood, either unsorted or a sorted T cell fraction (not recorded which). This sequence was found in a human donor who was either an allogeneic HSCT recipient or a stem cell or donor lymphocyte infusion donor (not recorded which). It is not recorded whose cells these are; they may come from a transplant donor. The rearrangement joined TRBV10-3 to TRBJ2-3; no confident D gene assignment can be made. CDR3 loop: CATHTGRPTDTQYF. Read as DNA, the sequence is TGTGCCACCCACACTGGGCGCCCCACAGATACGCAGTATTTT.